This TCR beta chain was sequenced in a study of blood T cell repertoires in COVID-19. Study overall: The analysed material was cDNA or gDNA that came from T cells, B-cell-depleted T cells, or PBMCs.

Everyone who took part was 18 to 89 years old, and they came from about two dozen US areas. Trimming cost V 4 bases and J 0 bases, with 10 bases left between them. CDR1 is KGHSH and CDR2 is LQKENI in the germline V gene. The CDR3 has 15 amino acids. In the original workflow: Amplifying reference gene primers gave estimates of nucleated cell counts. The protocol was immunoSEQ multiplex PCR, while the TCRdb copy is restricted to in-frame clones and leaves out a portion. That table supplies the V and J calls and clone size; D and trimming were determined from the DNA. This table has 180,000 or so clones, 75% to 90% appearing once.

The gene calls are TRBV18 and TRBJ1-3, with a weak D call TRBD1 (5 bases). This sequence was found in a man aged 40-49 years who had recovered from COVID-19. Material for sequencing was PBMCs or T cells enriched from blood (not recorded which). The CDR3 region is CASSLDRDSGNTIYF. CDR3 coding DNA: TGTGCCAGCTCACTCGACAGAGACTCTGGAAACACCATATATTTT. Based on the CDR3 plus reference TRBV18 and TRBJ1-3, the full variable domain is NAGVMQNPRHLVRRRGQEARLRCSPMKGHSHVYWYRQLPEEGLKFMVYLQKENIIDESGMPKERFSAEFPKEGPSILRIQQVVRGDSAAYFCASSLDRDSGNTIYFGEGSWLTVV.